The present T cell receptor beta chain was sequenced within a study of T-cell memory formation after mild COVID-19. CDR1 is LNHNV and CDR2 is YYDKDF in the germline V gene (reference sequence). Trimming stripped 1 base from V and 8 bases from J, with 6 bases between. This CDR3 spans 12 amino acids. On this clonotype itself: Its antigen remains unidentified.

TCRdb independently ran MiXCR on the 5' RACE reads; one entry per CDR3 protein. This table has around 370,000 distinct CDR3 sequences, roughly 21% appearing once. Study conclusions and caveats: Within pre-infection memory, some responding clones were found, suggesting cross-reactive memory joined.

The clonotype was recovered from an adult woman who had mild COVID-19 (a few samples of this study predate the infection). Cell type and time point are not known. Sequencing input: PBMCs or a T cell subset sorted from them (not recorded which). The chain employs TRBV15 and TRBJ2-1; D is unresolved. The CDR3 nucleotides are TGTGCCACCAGCAGAGGATCCGATGAGCAGTTCTTC. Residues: CATSRGSDEQFF.